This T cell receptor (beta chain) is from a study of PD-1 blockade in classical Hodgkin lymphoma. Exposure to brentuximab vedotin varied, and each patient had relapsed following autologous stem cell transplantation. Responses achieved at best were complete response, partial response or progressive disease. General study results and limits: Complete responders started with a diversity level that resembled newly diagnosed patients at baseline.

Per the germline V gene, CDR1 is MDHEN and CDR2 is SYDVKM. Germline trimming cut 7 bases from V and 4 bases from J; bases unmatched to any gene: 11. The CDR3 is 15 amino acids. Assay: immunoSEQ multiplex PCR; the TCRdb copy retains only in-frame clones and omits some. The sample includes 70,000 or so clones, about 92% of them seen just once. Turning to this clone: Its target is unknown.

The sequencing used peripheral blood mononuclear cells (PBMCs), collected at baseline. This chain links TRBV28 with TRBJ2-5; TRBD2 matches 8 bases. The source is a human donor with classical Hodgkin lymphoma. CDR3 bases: TGTGCCAGCACCCCGAAGCGGGAGTGGGGAGAGACCCAGTACTTC. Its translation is CASTPKREWGETQYF.